One T cell receptor (beta chain) is described in this entry. As yet, its antigen is unknown. This sample is drawn from a study of Ad26.COV2.S vaccination and SARS-CoV-2 variants. Method: immunoSEQ multiplex PCR; TCRdb's copy keeps in-frame clones and lacks some. The sample consists of some 340,000 clones, about 86% of them appearing once. Treatment denoted: roughly 20 received Ad26.COV2.S at low or high dose, single or two shots; 5 received placebo; per-sample allocation not given. Sampling occurred on day 63 after the first vaccine or placebo injection. This CDR3 is 15 amino acids long. V lost 1 base to trimming and J lost 0 bases, with 7 bases between them. Germline CDR1 reads SEHNR; CDR2 reads FQNEAQ (reference sequence). Overall study results and limits: Greater spike-specific TCR breadth was seen in vaccine recipients than in placebo recipients.

The source of this sequence is a person between 18 and 65 years old who received the Ad26.COV2.S COVID-19 vaccine or a placebo. The chain has TRBV7-9 and TRBJ1-3; D is uncertain. Sequenced material: peripheral blood, taken in a trial of Ad26.COV2.S vaccine versus placebo. The CDR3 region is CASSLVISSGNTIYF. Written as DNA, the CDR3 is TGTGCCAGCAGCTTAGTAATTAGCTCTGGAAACACCATATATTTT.